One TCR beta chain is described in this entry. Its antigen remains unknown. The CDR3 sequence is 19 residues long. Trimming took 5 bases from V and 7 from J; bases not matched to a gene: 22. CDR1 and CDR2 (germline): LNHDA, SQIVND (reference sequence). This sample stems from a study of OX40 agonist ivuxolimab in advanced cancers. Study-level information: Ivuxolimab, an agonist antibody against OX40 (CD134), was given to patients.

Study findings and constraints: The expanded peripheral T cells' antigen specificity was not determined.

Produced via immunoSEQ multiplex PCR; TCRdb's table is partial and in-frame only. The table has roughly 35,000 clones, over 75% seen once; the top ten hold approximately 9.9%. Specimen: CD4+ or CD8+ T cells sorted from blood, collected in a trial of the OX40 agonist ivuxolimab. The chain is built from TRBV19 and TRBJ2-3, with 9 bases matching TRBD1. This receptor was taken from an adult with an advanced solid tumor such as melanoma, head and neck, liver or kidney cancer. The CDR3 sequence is CASSPAPRRDREFLNTQYF. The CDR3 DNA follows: TGTGCCAGTAGTCCAGCCCCCCGGCGGGACAGGGAGTTTCTGAATACGCAGTATTTT.